A single sample is the source of the 20 T cell receptor beta chains below, sequenced in a study of memory CD4+ T cells and cytomegalovirus serostatus. The sort gate was single viable CD3+CD4+CD8-CD45RO+ cells for memory CD4+ T cells. Sequencing was performed with immunoSEQ multiplex PCR; in TCRdb, only in-frame clones are kept and a portion is missing. The sample contains tens of thousands of clones, under 80% of which appear only once. Material: memory CD4+ T cells from blood. These receptors originate from an adult in good health and CMV-seronegative. Some clones in this sample may be carry-over from other donors' samples.

The rearrangement uses TRBV6-5 and TRBJ1-1, with 7 bases lining up with TRBD1. The CDR3 loop spans 13 amino acids. Germline values: CDR1 MNHEY, CDR2 SVGAGI. The V gene end was trimmed by 5 bases and the J gene end by 3 bases; junction bases not matched to a gene: 3. In DNA form, the CDR3 reads TGTGCCAGCAGTCAGGGGGAGGACACTGAAGCTTTCTTT. Its protein is CASSQGEDTEAFF.

The chain couples TRBV28 to TRBJ2-2; D is ambiguous. V was trimmed by 4 bases and J by 4 bases, leaving 4 bases between them. CDR3 length: 12 amino acids. Germline CDR1 is MDHEN and CDR2 is SYDVKM. This chain's CDR3 is CASSSSTGELFF. The CDR3, as DNA: TGTGCCAGCAGTTCAAGCACCGGGGAGCTGTTTTTT.

The gene calls are TRBV7-8 and TRBJ1-5, with a possible D match to TRBD1 (5 bases). Germline assignment: CDR1 SGHVS and CDR2 FQNEAQ. V gave up 1 base and J gave up 4 bases, with 20 bases separating them. The CDR3 is 18 residues long. The CDR3 DNA sequence: TGTGCCAGCAGCTTAGTCAGTGTGCGCAGGGTGAAGAATCAGCCCCAGCATTTT. Protein sequence: CASSLVSVRRVKNQPQHF.

CDR3 residues: CSVETGLGRYGYTF. The CDR3 region has the DNA TGCAGCGTTGAGACAGGGTTGGGCCGCTATGGCTACACCTTC. The chain combines TRBV29-1 with TRBJ1-2; 7 nucleotides agree with TRBD1. Per germline, CDR1 SQVTM and CDR2 ANQGSEA. CDR3 length: 14 amino acids. The V segment lost 3 bases and the J segment 4 bases; nucleotides outside the gene matches: 8.

This clone was detected a few times. This chain's CDR3 is CASSISGEAFF. As DNA, the CDR3 is TGTGCCAGTAGTATTTCAGGGGAAGCTTTCTTT. The rearrangement joins TRBV19 to TRBJ1-1; weak D call: TRBD1 (5 bases). This CDR3 spans 11 amino acids. Germline CDR1 LNHDA, CDR2 SQIVND (reference sequence). V was pared by 3 bases and J by 8 bases, with 7 bases between.

V is TRBV7-9 and J is TRBJ1-2, with 10 bases that match TRBD1. Germline V CDR1 and CDR2: SEHNR, FQNEAQ (reference sequence). V shed 4 bases and J 4 bases; nucleotides not matched to a gene: 9. This CDR3 comprises 16 residues. CDR3 bases: TGTGCCAGCAGCTCTATAAGGACAGGGGGTATCTATGGCTACACCTTC. Amino acid sequence: CASSSIRTGGIYGYTF.

The CDR3 region is CASSGDGNTIYF. CDR3 in DNA: TGTGCCAGCAGCGGGGATGGAAACACCATATATTTT. The chain carries TRBV5-4 and TRBJ1-3; the D is unclear. The CDR3 has 12 residues. Trimming took 4 bases from V and 3 from J, leaving 5 bases between them. Germline CDR1 and CDR2: SGHNT and YYREEE (reference sequence).

Details on this clone: The junction departs from the called germline gene at one end, perhaps through a read error. This chain connects TRBV20-1 to TRBJ1-2, with TRBD1 identical over 7 bases. CDR1 is DFQATT, CDR2 SNEGSKA, per germline (reference sequence). The CDR3 is made up of 10 amino acids. The CDR3 DNA reads TGCAGTGCCGGCGACAGGGAGGCCGCCTTC. Translation: CSAGDREAAF.

This clone was recorded a few times. This rearrangement joins TRBV1 to TRBJ2-4; the D call in the table, TRBD2, was not verified against the DNA. TRBV1 counts as a pseudogene. CDR3 length: 15 amino acids. CDR3 residues: CTSSRRGGAKNIQYF. For the CDR3, the DNA is TGCACCAGCAGCCGCCGCGGGGGCGCCAAAAACATTCAGTACTTC.

V and J are TRBV19 and TRBJ2-3; TRBD2 is a possible D gene (6 bases). V dropped 5 bases and J dropped 2 bases, with 17 bases sitting between them. The CDR3 loop spans 16 amino acids. From germline, CDR1 is LNHDA and CDR2 SQIVND (reference sequence). The CDR3 loop reads CASSGTGRLNTDTQYF. DNA of the CDR3: TGTGCCAGTAGTGGCACCGGGAGATTGAACACAGATACGCAGTATTTT.

The chain couples TRBV6-6 to TRBJ1-5; a possible D gene is TRBD1 (5 bases). This CDR3 is built from 14 residues. Per the germline V gene, CDR1 is MNHNY and CDR2 is SVGAGI (reference sequence). Deletions cut 6 bases from V and 6 bases from J, with 15 bases between. CDR3 sequence reads: CASSPDGGSQPQHF. Written as DNA, the CDR3 is TGTGCCAGCAGCCCTGATGGGGGTAGTCAGCCCCAGCATTTT.

A single count supports this clone. This chain joins TRBV5-1 and TRBJ1-3, with D possibly being TRBD1 (6 bases). This CDR3 comprises 17 residues. Trimming took off 4 bases at V and 2 bases at J, with 19 bases between the two ends. Germline V gene sequence: CDR1 SGHRS, CDR2 YFSETQ. CDR3 protein: CASSPALGGPAGNTIYF. The CDR3 DNA is TGCGCCAGCAGCCCGGCTCTCGGGGGCCCAGCTGGAAACACCATATATTTT.

This clone was recorded only once. The chain carries TRBV19 and TRBJ1-1; 7 bases line up with TRBD1. The trim removed 3 bases at V and 0 bases at J, leaving 7 bases unmatched. Germline CDR1 is LNHDA and CDR2 is SQIVND (reference sequence). The CDR3 length is 16 residues. The CDR3 DNA sequence: TGTGCCAGTAGTATGACAGGGAGTTTAGTGAACACTGAAGCTTTCTTT. It yields the protein CASSMTGSLVNTEAFF.

This chain connects TRBV5-8 to TRBJ1-5; possibly TRBD1 for D (5 bases). CDR3 size: 15 residues. Germline CDR1 is SGHTS and CDR2 is YDEGEE. V lost 6 bases to trimming and J lost 2 bases, with 15 bases between them. The CDR3 region is CASTQRGFGNQPQHF. The CDR3 DNA reads as TGTGCCAGCACTCAACGGGGCTTTGGCAATCAGCCCCAGCATTTT.

This sequence joins TRBV7-3 and TRBJ2-7, with 8 bases aligning to TRBD2. Germline V lookup: CDR1 SGHTA, CDR2 FQGTGA. The CDR3 totals 15 residues. V was clipped by 3 bases and J by 2 bases; unmatched bases: 6. In DNA, the CDR3 is TGTGCCAGCAGCTTCGCGGGGGGCGCCCCCTACGAGCAGTACTTC. This codes for CASSFAGGAPYEQYF.

The chain recombines TRBV13 with TRBJ2-1; D call uncertain. Deletions cut 5 bases from V and 0 bases from J, with 17 bases between. This CDR3 is 17 amino acids long. CDR1 is PRHDT, CDR2 FYEKMQ, per germline (reference sequence). The CDR3 DNA sequence: TGTGCCAGCAGCCGGAGAACCTCCCCTCTCTCCTACAATGAGCAGTTCTTC. This sequence encodes CASSRRTSPLSYNEQFF.

This rearrangement joins TRBV6-1 to TRBJ1-1; no clear D. V dropped 1 base and J dropped 7 bases, with 10 bases sitting between them. Germline CDR1 is MNHNS and CDR2 is SASEGT. The CDR3 is 13 residues long. This chain's CDR3 is CASSEGLQVEAFF. CDR3 in DNA: TGTGCCAGCAGTGAAGGTCTGCAGGTTGAAGCTTTCTTT.

The J gene is TRBJ2-7, the V gene TRBV4-3; D is ambiguous. This CDR3 comprises 15 residues. Germline V gene lookup returns CDR1 LGHNA and CDR2 YSLEER. Trimming removed 4 bases at V and 0 bases at J, with 13 bases between. CDR3 DNA: TGCGCCAGCAGCCCGATGAGCAGGAGCTCCTACGAGCAGTACTTC. Translating gives CASSPMSRSSYEQYF.

The genes are TRBV2 and TRBJ1-2, with TRBD1 as a possible D gene (5 bases). The germline V gene has CDR1 SNHLY and CDR2 FYNNEI. This CDR3 region has 14 residues. With 2 bases removed from V and 8 bases from J, the gap between germline ends came to 15 bases. The CDR3 nucleotides read TGTGCCAGCAGTGAACAGGGTTACGTAAGCGGCTACACCTTC. Its protein product is CASSEQGYVSGYTF.

V gene TRBV2 combines with J gene TRBJ1-6; 7 nucleotides match TRBD1. CDR1 is SNHLY and CDR2 is FYNNEI in the germline V gene. Germline trimming cut 8 bases from V and 5 bases from J; bases unmatched to any gene: 6. The CDR3 sequence is 14 residues long. Here the CDR3 DNA reads TGTGCCAGCGACCGACAGGGTGATAATTCACCCCTCCACTTT. Its protein is CASDRQGDNSPLHF.